Listed below are T cell receptor beta chains from one sample, sequenced in a study of T cell repertoires in cytomegalovirus infection. MiXCR was run by TCRdb on the reads, yielding one entry per CDR3 protein. The repertoire holds about 260,000 distinct CDR3 sequences, with 12% to 15% as singletons. The sequencing sample was made of PBMCs. These receptors all come from a human donor in good health (CMV status not recorded). Some clones in this sample may be carry-over from other donors' samples. Both conserved end residues are part of each CDR3. D genes are given only for firm matches. The size of a clone is reported for some rows only, either as once, few or many, or as a class for expanded clones.

clone_size j_call d_call v_call cdr3_aa cdr3_nt
many TRBJ2-7 TRBD2 TRBV7-9 CASSQPAGGPYEQYF TGTGCCAGCTCCCAGCCCGCGGGAGGGCCCTACGAGCAGTACTTC
many TRBJ2-4 NA TRBV7-2 CASSLAKNIQYF TGTGCCAGCAGCTTGGCCAAAAACATTCAGTACTTC
NA TRBJ2-7 NA TRBV4-3 CASSQDSPRTGSSYEQYF TGCGCCAGCAGCCAAGATTCTCCCCGAACAGGGAGCTCCTACGAGCAGTACTTC
NA TRBJ2-3 TRBD1 TRBV5-4 CASSPGQGRADTQYF TGTGCCAGCAGCCCCGGACAGGGTAGAGCAGATACGCAGTATTTT
many TRBJ2-5 TRBD1 TRBV7-3 CASSPGPGTGGRETQYF TGTGCCAGCAGCCCAGGACCCGGGACAGGGGGCCGTGAGACCCAGTACTTC
few TRBJ2-1 TRBD1 TRBV6-5 CASSYSRGLGQFF TGTGCCAGCAGTTACTCAAGGGGGCTGGGGCAGTTCTTC
many TRBJ1-1 NA TRBV7-2 CASSLPGRTEAFF TGTGCCAGCAGCTTACCGGGACGAACTGAAGCTTTCTTT
many TRBJ1-6 NA TRBV20-1 CSATTQISYNSPLHF TGCAGTGCTACAACTCAGATCTCCTATAATTCACCCCTCCACTTT
few TRBJ2-3 NA TRBV20-1 CSASPLDTQYF TGCAGTGCTAGCCCTTTAGATACGCAGTATTTT
NA TRBJ2-1 TRBD2 TRBV6-2/TRBV6-3 CASRDGTSGYNEQFF TGTGCCAGCAGGGACGGGACTAGCGGATACAATGAGCAGTTCTTC
many TRBJ1-2 TRBD1 TRBV7-8 CASRTDRVGGYTF TGTGCCAGCAGAACCGACAGGGTCGGCGGCTACACCTTC
NA TRBJ2-7 TRBD1 TRBV2 CASTGPGQRSYEQYF TGTGCCAGCACCGGTCCGGGACAGCGGTCCTACGAGCAGTACTTC
many TRBJ1-5 NA TRBV10-3 CAISPGGTRQPQHF TGTGCCATCAGCCCGGGGGGGACGCGGCAGCCCCAGCATTTT
NA TRBJ2-4 NA TRBV15 CATSRDLVGNIQYF TGTGCCACCAGCAGAGATCTGGTTGGAAACATTCAGTACTTC
NA TRBJ2-7 NA TRBV20-1 CSARSESYEQYF TGCAGTGCTAGATCGGAGTCCTACGAGCAGTACTTC
many TRBJ2-7 NA TRBV25-1 CASNQGIHEQYF TGTGCCAGCAACCAGGGGATCCACGAGCAGTACTTC
many TRBJ2-3 NA TRBV11-3 CASSERDTQYF TGTGCCAGCAGCGAGAGAGATACGCAGTATTTT
many TRBJ1-4 NA TRBV12-3/TRBV12-4 CASSSFLATNEKLFF TGTGCCAGCAGCTCCTTCCTCGCAACTAATGAAAAACTGTTTTTT
few TRBJ2-5 NA TRBV20-1 CSARHLSGAQETQYF TGCAGTGCTAGACATCTATCGGGGGCCCAAGAGACCCAGTACTTC
many TRBJ2-2 NA TRBV7-2 CASSLVFGELFF TGTGCCAGCAGCTTAGTATTCGGGGAGCTGTTTTTT
NA TRBJ1-1 NA TRBV29-1 CSVDRGWNTEAFF TGCAGCGTAGACCGGGGGTGGAACACTGAAGCTTTCTTT
many TRBJ1-6 NA TRBV6-5 CASSYSRIGGSYNSPLHF TGTGCCAGCAGTTACTCGAGGATTGGAGGCTCCTATAATTCACCCCTCCACTTT
many TRBJ1-5 TRBD1 TRBV7-9 CASSSGTGKNNQPQHF TGTGCCAGCAGCTCGGGGACAGGGAAAAACAATCAGCCCCAGCATTTT
few TRBJ2-5 TRBD2 TRBV20-1 CSARDRIAGSETQYF TGCAGTGCTAGAGATCGTATAGCGGGATCGGAGACCCAGTACTTC
few TRBJ1-1 TRBD1 TRBV5-4 CAILSGGVMNTEAFF TGTGCCATCTTATCAGGGGGAGTAATGAACACTGAAGCTTTCTTT
many TRBJ2-5 NA TRBV7-6 CASSLGGPQKPQYF TGTGCCAGCAGCTTAGGTGGACCCCAAAAGCCCCAGTACTTC
NA TRBJ1-2 NA TRBV29-1 CSVRGERGYTF TGCAGCGTTCGGGGGGAGCGTGGCTACACCTTC
few TRBJ2-2 NA TRBV2 CASSEWSGGTTGELFF TGTGCCAGCAGTGAATGGTCAGGGGGGACCACCGGGGAGCTGTTTTTT
few TRBJ2-2 NA TRBV12-3/TRBV12-4 CASSLGRSPGELFF TGTGCCAGCAGTCTCGGCCGGAGCCCCGGGGAGCTGTTTTTT
NA TRBJ2-6 NA TRBV18 CASSPMRAGANVLTF TGTGCCAGCTCACCAATGAGGGCTGGGGCCAACGTCCTGACTTTC
many TRBJ2-7 TRBD2 TRBV7-2 CASSLVAGAPGYEQYF TGTGCCAGCAGCTTAGTTGCGGGAGCACCTGGCTACGAGCAGTACTTC
many TRBJ1-1 NA TRBV23-1 CASSPNAALIDTEAFF TGCGCCAGCAGTCCTAATGCGGCGTTGATCGACACTGAAGCTTTCTTT
few TRBJ2-5 TRBD2 TRBV14 CASSLEIAGTQETQYF TGTGCCAGCAGCCTGGAGATAGCGGGGACCCAAGAGACCCAGTACTTC
NA TRBJ2-4 NA TRBV5-4 CASSLYGSQDIQYF TGTGCCAGCAGCTTATATGGCAGCCAGGACATTCAGTACTTC
NA TRBJ1-2 TRBD1 TRBV5-4 CASSSIRGTEGGYTF TGTGCCAGCAGCTCCATCAGGGGGACAGAAGGCGGCTACACCTTC
many TRBJ1-2 TRBD1 TRBV28 CASSSDRGGGYTF TGTGCCAGCAGCTCCGACAGGGGGGGCGGCTACACCTTC
many TRBJ2-3 TRBD2 TRBV11-3 CASSLTSGIVGTDTQYF TGTGCCAGCAGCTTAACTAGCGGAATCGTGGGCACAGATACGCAGTATTTT
many TRBJ1-1 NA TRBV7-3 CASSSQRDTEAFF TGTGCCAGCAGTTCTCAGAGGGACACTGAAGCTTTCTTT
few TRBJ2-7 TRBD1 TRBV7-8 CASSSRTGVGNEQYF TGTGCCAGCAGCTCACGGACAGGGGTGGGCAACGAGCAGTACTTC
NA TRBJ1-1 NA TRBV2 CASREGRNTEAFF TGTGCCAGCCGTGAAGGTCGGAACACTGAAGCTTTCTTT
NA TRBJ2-5 NA TRBV20-1 CSAGQGKETQYF TGCAGTGCTGGGCAGGGGAAGGAGACCCAGTACTTC
many TRBJ2-3 NA TRBV4-2 CASSQDIVAQYF TGTGCCAGCAGCCAAGATATAGTGGCGCAGTATTTT